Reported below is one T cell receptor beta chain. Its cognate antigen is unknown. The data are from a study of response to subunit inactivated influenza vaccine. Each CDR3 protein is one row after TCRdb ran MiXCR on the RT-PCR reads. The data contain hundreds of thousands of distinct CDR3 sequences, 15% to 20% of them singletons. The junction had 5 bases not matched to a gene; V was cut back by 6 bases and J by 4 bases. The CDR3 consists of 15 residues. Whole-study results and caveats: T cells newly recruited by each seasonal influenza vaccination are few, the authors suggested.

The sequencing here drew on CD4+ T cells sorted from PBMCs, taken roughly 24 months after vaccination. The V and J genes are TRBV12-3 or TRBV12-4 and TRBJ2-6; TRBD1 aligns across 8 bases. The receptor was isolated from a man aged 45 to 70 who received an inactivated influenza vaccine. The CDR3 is CASRTTGAGANVLTF. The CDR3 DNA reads TGTGCCAGCAGAACGACAGGGGCAGGGGCCAACGTCCTGACTTTC.